This T cell receptor (beta chain) derives from a study of technical replicates of blood from a few donors. Data came from immunoSEQ multiplex PCR; TCRdb stores just in-frame clones and leaves some out. The sample consists of roughly 72,000 clones, about 94% of them appearing once. V shed 1 base and J 6 bases; nucleotides not matched to a gene: 7. This CDR3 is 16 amino acids long. Germline CDR1 reads LGHNA; CDR2 reads YSLEER. This rearrangement joins TRBV4-3 to TRBJ2-7, with 12 positions matching TRBD2. This TCR was sampled from a human donor in good health. Sequencing was done on a sample of T cells isolated from PBMCs. CDR3 region: CASSQGPSGRATEQYF. As DNA, the CDR3 is TGCGCCAGCAGCCAAGGGCCTAGCGGGAGGGCCACCGAGCAGTACTTC.